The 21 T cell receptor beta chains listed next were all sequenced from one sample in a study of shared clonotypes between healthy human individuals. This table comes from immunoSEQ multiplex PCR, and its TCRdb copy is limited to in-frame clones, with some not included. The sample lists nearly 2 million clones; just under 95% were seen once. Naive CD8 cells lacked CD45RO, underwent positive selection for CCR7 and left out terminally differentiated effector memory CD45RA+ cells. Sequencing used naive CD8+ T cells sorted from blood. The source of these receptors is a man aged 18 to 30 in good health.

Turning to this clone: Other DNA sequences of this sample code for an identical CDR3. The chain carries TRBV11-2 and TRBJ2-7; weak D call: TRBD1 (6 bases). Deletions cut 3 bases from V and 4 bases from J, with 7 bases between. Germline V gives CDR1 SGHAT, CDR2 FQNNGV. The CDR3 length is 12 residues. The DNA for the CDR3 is TGTGCCAGCAGCTTCCAGGGGTACGAGCAGTACTTC. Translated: CASSFQGYEQYF.

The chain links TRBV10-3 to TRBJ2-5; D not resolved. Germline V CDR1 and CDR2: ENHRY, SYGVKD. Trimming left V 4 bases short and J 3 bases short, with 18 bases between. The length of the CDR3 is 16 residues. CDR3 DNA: TGTGCCATCAGTGGTTCCCCCTTAGTAGCAGAAGAGACCCAGTACTTC. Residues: CAISGSPLVAEETQYF.

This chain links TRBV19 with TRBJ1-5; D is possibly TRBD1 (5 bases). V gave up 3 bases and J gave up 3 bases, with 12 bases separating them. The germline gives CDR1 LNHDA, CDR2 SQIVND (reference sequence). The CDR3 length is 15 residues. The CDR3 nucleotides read TGTGCCAGTAGTATTCGAGGGGAGATCAATCAGCCCCAGCATTTT. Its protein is CASSIRGEINQPQHF.

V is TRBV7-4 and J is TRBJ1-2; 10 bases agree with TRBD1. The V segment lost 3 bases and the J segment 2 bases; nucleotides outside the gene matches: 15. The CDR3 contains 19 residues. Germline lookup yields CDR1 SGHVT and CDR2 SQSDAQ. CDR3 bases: TGTGCCAGCAGCTTGGGTGACGCTCCGGGACAGGGGTTAAACTATGGCTACACCTTC. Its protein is CASSLGDAPGQGLNYGYTF.

The CDR3 spells CASSYSWASGRGTYNEQFF. The CDR3 DNA sequence: TGTGCCAGCAGCTATTCCTGGGCTAGCGGGAGGGGAACCTACAATGAGCAGTTCTTC. The V gene is TRBV7-9, the J gene TRBJ2-1, with 12 bases identical to TRBD2. The CDR3 length is 19 residues. In germline, CDR1 is SEHNR, CDR2 FQNEAQ (reference sequence). V was clipped by 4 bases and J by 2 bases; unmatched bases: 12.

CDR3: CASSPLDREGVYEQYF. The CDR3 DNA follows: TGTGCCAGCTCACCCCTGGACAGGGAGGGGGTATACGAGCAGTACTTC. The V gene is TRBV18, the J gene TRBJ2-7; a possible D gene is TRBD1 (8 bases). Trimming took 3 bases from V and 4 from J, leaving 19 bases between them. This CDR3 spans 16 amino acids. CDR1 KGHSH and CDR2 LQKENI come from the germline V gene.

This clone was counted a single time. The CDR3 loop is CASSLARTLIFETQYF. For the CDR3, the DNA is TGTGCCAGCAGCTTAGCGCGGACCCTTATCTTCGAGACCCAGTACTTC. The chain combines TRBV7-8 with TRBJ2-5; D not resolved. Deletions cut 0 bases from V and 5 bases from J, with 16 bases between. Per germline, CDR1 SGHVS and CDR2 FQNEAQ. The length of the CDR3 is 16 residues.

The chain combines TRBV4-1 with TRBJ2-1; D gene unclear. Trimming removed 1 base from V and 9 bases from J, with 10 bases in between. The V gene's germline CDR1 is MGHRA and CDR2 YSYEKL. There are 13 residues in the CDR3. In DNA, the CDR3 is TGCGCCAGCAGCCAAGTGGCATTAAGTGAGCAGTTCTTC. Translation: CASSQVALSEQFF.

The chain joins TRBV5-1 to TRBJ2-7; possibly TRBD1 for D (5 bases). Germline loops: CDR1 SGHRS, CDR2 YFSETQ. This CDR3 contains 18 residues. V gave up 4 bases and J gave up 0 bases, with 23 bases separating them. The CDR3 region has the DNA TGCGCCAGCAGCCTCTCAGGGCCCCAATTCCTGAGCTCCTACGAGCAGTACTTC. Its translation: CASSLSGPQFLSSYEQYF.

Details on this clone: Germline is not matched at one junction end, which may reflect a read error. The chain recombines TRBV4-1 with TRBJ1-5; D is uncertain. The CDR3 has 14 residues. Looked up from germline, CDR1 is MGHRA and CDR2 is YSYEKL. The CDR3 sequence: CASSQERSDQPQHF. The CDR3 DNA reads TGCGCCAGCAGCCAAGAACGTAGCGATCAGCCCCAGCATTTT.

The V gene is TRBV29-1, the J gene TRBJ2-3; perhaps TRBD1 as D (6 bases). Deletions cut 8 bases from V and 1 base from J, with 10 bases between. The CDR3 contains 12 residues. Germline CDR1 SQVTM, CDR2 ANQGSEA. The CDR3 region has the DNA TGCAGCTTGTGGACAGGCACAGATACGCAGTATTTT. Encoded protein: CSLWTGTDTQYF.

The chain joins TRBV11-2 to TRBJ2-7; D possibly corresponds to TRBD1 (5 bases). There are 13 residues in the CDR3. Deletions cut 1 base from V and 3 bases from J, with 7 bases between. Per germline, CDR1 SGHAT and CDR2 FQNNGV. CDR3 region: CASSLGTFYEQYF. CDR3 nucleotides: TGTGCCAGCAGCTTAGGGACATTCTACGAGCAGTACTTC.

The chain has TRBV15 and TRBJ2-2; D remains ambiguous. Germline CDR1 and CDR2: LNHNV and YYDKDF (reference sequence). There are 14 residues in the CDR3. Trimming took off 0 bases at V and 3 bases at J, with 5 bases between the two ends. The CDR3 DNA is TGTGCCACCAGCAGAGATTCGGACACCGGGGAGCTGTTTTTT. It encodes CATSRDSDTGELFF.

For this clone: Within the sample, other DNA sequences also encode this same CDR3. The CDR3 is CASSVGHTGELFF. CDR3 nucleotides: TGTGCCAGCAGCGTAGGCCACACCGGGGAGCTGTTTTTT. The rearrangement links TRBV9 to TRBJ2-2; D unclear. The ends were cut back, 0 bases at V and 3 bases at J, with 3 bases in the middle. The germline gives CDR1 SGDLS, CDR2 YYNGEE. The CDR3 consists of 13 residues.

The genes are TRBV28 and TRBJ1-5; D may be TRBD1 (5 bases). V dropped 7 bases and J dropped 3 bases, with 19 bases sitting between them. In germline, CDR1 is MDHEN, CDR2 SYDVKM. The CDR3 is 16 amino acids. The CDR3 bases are TGTGCCAGCACTAAACTGGACGGGGGGGACAATCAGCCCCAGCATTTT. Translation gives CASTKLDGGDNQPQHF.

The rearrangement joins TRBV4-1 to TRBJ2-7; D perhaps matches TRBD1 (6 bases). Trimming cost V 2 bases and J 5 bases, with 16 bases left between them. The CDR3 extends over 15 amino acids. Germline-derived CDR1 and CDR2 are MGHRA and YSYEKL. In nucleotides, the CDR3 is TGCGCCAGCAGCCAATCAACAGGGAACGGCCACGAGCAGTACTTC. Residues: CASSQSTGNGHEQYF.

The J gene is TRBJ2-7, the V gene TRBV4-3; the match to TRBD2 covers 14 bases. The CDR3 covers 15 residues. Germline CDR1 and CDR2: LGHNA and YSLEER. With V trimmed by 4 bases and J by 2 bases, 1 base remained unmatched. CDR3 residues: CASSRGLAGAYEQYF. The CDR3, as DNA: TGCGCCAGCAGCCGGGGACTAGCGGGAGCCTACGAGCAGTACTTC.

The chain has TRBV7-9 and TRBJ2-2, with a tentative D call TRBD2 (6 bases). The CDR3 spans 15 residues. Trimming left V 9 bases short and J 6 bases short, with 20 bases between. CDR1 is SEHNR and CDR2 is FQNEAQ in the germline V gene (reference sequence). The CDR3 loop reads CASAGEDRSAGELFF. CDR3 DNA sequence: TGTGCCAGTGCTGGGGAGGATCGGAGTGCCGGGGAGCTGTTTTTT. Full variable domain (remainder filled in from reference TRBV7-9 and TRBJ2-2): DTGVSQNPRHKITKRGQNVTFRCDPISEHNRLYWYRQTLGQGPEFLTYFQNEAQLEKSRLLSDRFSAERPKGSFSTLEIQRTEQGDSAMYLCASAGEDRSAGELFFGEGSRLTVL.

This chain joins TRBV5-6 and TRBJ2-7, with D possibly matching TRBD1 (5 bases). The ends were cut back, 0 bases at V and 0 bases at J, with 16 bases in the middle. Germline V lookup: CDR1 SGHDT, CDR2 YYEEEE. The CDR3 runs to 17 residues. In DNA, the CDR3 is TGTGCCAGCAGCTTGGCGGTATCAGGGATACACTCCTACGAGCAGTACTTC. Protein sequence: CASSLAVSGIHSYEQYF.

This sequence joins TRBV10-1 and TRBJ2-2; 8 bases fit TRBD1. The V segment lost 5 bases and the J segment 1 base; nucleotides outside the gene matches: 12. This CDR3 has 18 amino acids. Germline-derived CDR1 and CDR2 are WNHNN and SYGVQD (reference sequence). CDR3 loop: CASSLNLGGQENTGELFF. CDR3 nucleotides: TGCGCCAGCAGTTTAAACCTTGGGGGACAGGAGAACACCGGGGAGCTGTTTTTT.

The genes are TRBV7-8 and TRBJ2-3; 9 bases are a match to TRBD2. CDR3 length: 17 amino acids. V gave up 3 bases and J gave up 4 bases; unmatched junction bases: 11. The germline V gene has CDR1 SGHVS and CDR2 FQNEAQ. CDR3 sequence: CASSFTLLAGLADTQYF. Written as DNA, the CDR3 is TGTGCCAGCAGCTTTACATTGCTAGCGGGGTTGGCAGATACGCAGTATTTT.